Detailed here is one T cell receptor beta chain. The data were produced by immunoSEQ multiplex PCR, yet TCRdb's version contains in-frame clones alone and is incomplete. The profile shows nearly 250,000 clones, approximately 82% of them singletons. These data are taken from a study of blood T cell repertoires in COVID-19. This receptor was obtained from a woman at least 80 years old with acute or convalescent COVID-19. The sample comprised peripheral blood.

The CDR3 sequence is CASSVGGLPNYGYTF. The CDR3 DNA is TGTGCCAGCAGCGTAGGGGGCCTCCCTAACTATGGCTACACCTTC. The gene calls are TRBV7-9 and TRBJ1-2; 7 bases line up with TRBD1. V lost 5 bases to trimming and J lost 0 bases; unmatched junction nucleotides: 6. This CDR3 has 15 residues. Per the germline V gene, CDR1 is SEHNR and CDR2 is FQNEAQ (reference sequence).